This T cell receptor (beta chain) originates from a study of T cell clonotyping in hematopoietic cell transplantation. Across the study: Cytoreduction preceded collection of pretransplant recipient samples.

Remarks on this clone: Antigen: not known.

Sequencing used immunoSEQ multiplex PCR; TCRdb keeps in-frame clones, though not all of them. The profile shows fewer than 25,000 clones, roughly 90% of them singletons. Overall study results and limits: Recipient TCR diversity dropped after transplant; expanded clonotypes rose from day 30 to 180. Cells were unsorted, so CD4 and CD8 contributions were not separated.

Time point reported: recipient sample about 28 days before transplant, after cytoreduction. Recipient blood drawn about 28 days pretransplant and days 30, 100, 180 after. Germline lookup yields CDR1 SNHLY and CDR2 FYNNEI. CDR3 size: 14 residues. V lost 3 bases and J lost 6; bases outside the gene matches: 3. The chain recombines TRBV2 with TRBJ1-2, with 11 bases identical to TRBD1. The clonotype was recovered from a man in his late teens or twenties with biphenotypic leukemia. Some clones in this sample may be carry-over from other donors' samples. The sequences come from peripheral blood mononuclear cells, collected before stem cell transplant. CDR3 in amino acids: CASSEGQGVDGYTF. The CDR3 DNA reads as TGTGCCAGCAGTGAGGGACAGGGGGTCGATGGCTACACCTTC.